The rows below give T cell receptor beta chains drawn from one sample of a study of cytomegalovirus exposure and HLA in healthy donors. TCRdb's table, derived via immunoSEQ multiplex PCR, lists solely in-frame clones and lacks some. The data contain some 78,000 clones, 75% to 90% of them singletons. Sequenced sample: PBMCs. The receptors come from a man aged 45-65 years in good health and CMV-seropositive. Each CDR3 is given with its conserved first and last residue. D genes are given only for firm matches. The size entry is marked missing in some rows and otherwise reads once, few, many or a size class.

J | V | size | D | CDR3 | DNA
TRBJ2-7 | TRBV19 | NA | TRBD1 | CARETGTADYEQYF | TGTGCCAGAGAGACCGGGACAGCGGACTACGAGCAGTACTTC
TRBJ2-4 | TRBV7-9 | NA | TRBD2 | CASSLSLAGEGENSQYF | TGTGCCAGCAGCTTGTCACTAGCGGGAGAGGGGGAAAACAGTCAGTACTTC
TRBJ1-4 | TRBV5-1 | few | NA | CASSLGGSETTATNEKLFF | TGCGCCAGCAGCTTGGGGGGCAGCGAAACGACTGCAACTAATGAAAAACTGTTTTTT
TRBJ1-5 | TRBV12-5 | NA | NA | CASGSPSAQHF | TGTGCTAGTGGTTCCCCCTCGGCCCAGCATTTT
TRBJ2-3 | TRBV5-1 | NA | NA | CASSLQRPNADTQYF | TGCGCCAGCAGCTTACAGCGGCCAAATGCAGATACGCAGTATTTT
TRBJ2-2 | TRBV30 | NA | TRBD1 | CAWKTNRRRDRDTGELFF | TGTGCCTGGAAAACTAACCGCAGAAGGGACAGGGATACCGGGGAGCTGTTTTTT
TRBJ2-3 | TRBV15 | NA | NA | CATRVEGLTDTQYF | TGTGCCACCAGAGTTGAGGGCCTCACAGATACGCAGTATTTT
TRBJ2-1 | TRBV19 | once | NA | CASRPSTPFF | TGTGCCAGTAGGCCTAGCACACCGTTCTTC
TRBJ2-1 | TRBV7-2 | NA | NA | CASSPDRKDGQFF | TGTGCCAGCAGCCCGGACAGAAAAGACGGCCAGTTCTTC
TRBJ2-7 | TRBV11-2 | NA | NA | CASSRLQGGDEQYF | TGTGCCAGCAGCCGACTACAGGGTGGGGACGAGCAGTACTTC
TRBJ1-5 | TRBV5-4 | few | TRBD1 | CASSFTGQGSSNQPQHF | TGTGCCAGCAGCTTTACGGGACAGGGGAGTTCCAATCAGCCCCAGCATTTT
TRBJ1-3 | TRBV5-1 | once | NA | CASSLGYRGATVGNTIYF | TGCGCCAGCAGCTTGGGGTACCGGGGAGCCACTGTTGGAAACACCATATATTTT
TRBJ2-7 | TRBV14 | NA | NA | CASSPEGGSYEQYF | TGTGCCAGCAGCCCTGAGGGGGGGTCCTACGAGCAGTACTTC
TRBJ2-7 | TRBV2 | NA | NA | CASSDAANSYEQYF | TGTGCCAGCAGTGACGCGGCTAATAGTTACGAGCAGTACTTC
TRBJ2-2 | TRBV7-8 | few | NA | CASSLAGAGTGELFF | TGTGCCAGCAGCTTAGCGGGAGCGGGCACCGGGGAGCTGTTTTTT
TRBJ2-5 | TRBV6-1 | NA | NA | CASSEAGEETQYF | TGTGCCAGCAGTGAAGCGGGAGAAGAGACCCAGTACTTC
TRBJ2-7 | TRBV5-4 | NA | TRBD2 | CASSVRTSRYEQYF | TGTGCCAGCAGCGTCAGGACTAGCCGGTACGAGCAGTACTTC
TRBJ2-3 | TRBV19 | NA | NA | CASSMRTDTQYF | TGTGCCAGTAGTATGCGGACAGATACGCAGTATTTT
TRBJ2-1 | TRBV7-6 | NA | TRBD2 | CASSLSGTSGRHNEQFF | TGTGCCAGCAGCTTGTCCGGGACTAGCGGGAGACACAATGAGCAGTTCTTC
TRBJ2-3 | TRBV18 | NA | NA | CASSFTGFNTQYF | TGTGCCAGCTCCTTCACGGGGTTTAATACGCAGTATTTT
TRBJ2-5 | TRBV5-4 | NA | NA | CASSPDPQAQETQYF | TGTGCCAGCAGCCCGGATCCGCAGGCCCAAGAGACCCAGTACTTC
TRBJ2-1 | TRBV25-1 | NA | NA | CASSGRGPYNEQFF | TGTGCCAGCAGCGGCAGGGGTCCCTACAATGAGCAGTTCTTC
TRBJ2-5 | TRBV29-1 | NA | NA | CSVEADIRETQYF | TGCAGCGTTGAAGCGGACATAAGAGAGACCCAGTACTTC
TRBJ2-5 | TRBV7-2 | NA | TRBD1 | CASSAGTGYRETQYF | TGTGCCAGCAGCGCCGGGACAGGGTATCGAGAGACCCAGTACTTC